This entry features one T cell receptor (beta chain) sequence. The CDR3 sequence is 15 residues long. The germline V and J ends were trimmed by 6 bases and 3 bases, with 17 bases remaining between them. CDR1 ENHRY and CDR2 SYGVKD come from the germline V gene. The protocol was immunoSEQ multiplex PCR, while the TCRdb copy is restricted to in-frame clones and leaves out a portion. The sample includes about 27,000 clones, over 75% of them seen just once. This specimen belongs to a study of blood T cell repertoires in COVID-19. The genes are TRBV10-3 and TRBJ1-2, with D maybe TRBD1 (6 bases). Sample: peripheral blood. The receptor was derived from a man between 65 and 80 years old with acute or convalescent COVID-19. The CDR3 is CAIRDTRGFDYGYTF. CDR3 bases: TGTGCCATCAGGGACACGAGGGGGTTTGACTATGGCTACACCTTC.